This TCR beta chain was recovered during a study of blood T cell repertoires in COVID-19. Libraries were prepared by immunoSEQ multiplex PCR; TCRdb keeps only in-frame clonotypes and omits some of them. The sample yields more than 200,000 clones, around 85% seen once. This CDR3 is 12 amino acids long. Germline CDR1 and CDR2: SGHRS and YFSETQ. The V gene lost 4 bases and the J gene lost 5 bases, with 9 bases spanning the gap. Material: peripheral blood. The chain couples TRBV5-1 to TRBJ1-2; D unresolved. This sequence originates from a man aged 40-49 years with acute or convalescent COVID-19. The CDR3 DNA sequence: TGCGCCAGCAGCATGGGCGCGTATGGCTACACCTTC. Translated: CASSMGAYGYTF.